This T cell receptor (beta chain) was retrieved from a study of identifying expanded T cells in peripheral blood. The count of this clone is one. Sequencing was performed with immunoSEQ multiplex PCR; in TCRdb, only in-frame clones are kept and a portion is missing. The data show around 100,000 clones, 87% seen once. The receptor was isolated from a person aged 18-69 years in good health. The specimen sequenced was blood.

DNA of the CDR3: TGTGCCAGCAGCCTGACAGGAGGAGGTCGCGAGCAGTACTTC. This translates into CASSLTGGGREQYF. The chain joins TRBV5-4 to TRBJ2-7, with D perhaps TRBD1 (6 bases). The CDR3 is 14 amino acids. Trimming pared 4 bases from V and 6 bases from J, leaving 17 bases between. Germline CDR1 is SGHNT and CDR2 is YYREEE (reference sequence).